What follows are 23 T cell receptor beta chains derived from one specimen sequenced in a study of blood T cell repertoires in COVID-19. The table came from immunoSEQ multiplex PCR; TCRdb's copy has only in-frame clones and leaves some out. This table holds around 81,000 clones, approximately 88% found once. Sequenced material: peripheral blood. The receptors shown here come from a man in his 70s with acute or convalescent COVID-19.

This sequence joins TRBV19 and TRBJ1-1, with D possibly being TRBD1 (6 bases). Trimming removed 5 bases from V and 9 bases from J, with 22 bases in between. Germline values: CDR1 LNHDA, CDR2 SQIVND (reference sequence). The CDR3 sequence is 15 residues long. DNA of the CDR3: TGTGCCAGTAGTGTAGCCGGACAGACCGCCCCCCAAGCTTTCTTT. Translation gives CASSVAGQTAPQAFF.

Points on this clone: The same CDR3 also results from other DNA sequences found in this sample. This chain links TRBV19 with TRBJ2-2, with D perhaps TRBD2 (5 bases). CDR1 and CDR2 from the germline V gene are LNHDA and SQIVND (reference sequence). The CDR3 is 15 amino acids. With 3 bases removed from V and 2 bases from J, the gap between germline ends came to 10 bases. The CDR3 spells CASSISLANTGELFF. CDR3 DNA: TGTGCCAGTAGTATTTCGCTAGCCAACACCGGGGAGCTGTTTTTT.

V usage is TRBV6-6 and J usage is TRBJ2-4; 8 bases align to TRBD1. Germline CDR1 MNHNY, CDR2 SVGAGI (reference sequence). The CDR3 loop spans 15 amino acids. With V trimmed by 5 bases and J by 6 bases, 9 bases remained unmatched. The CDR3 sequence: CASSLQGGTGNIQYF. CDR3 nucleotides: TGTGCCAGCAGTCTACAGGGGGGTACTGGAAACATTCAGTACTTC.

This rearrangement joins TRBV7-2 to TRBJ2-7; D remains ambiguous. The V end lost 4 bases, the J end lost 1 base, and 11 bases lay between the germline ends. This CDR3 has 14 amino acids. Looked up from germline, CDR1 is SGHTA and CDR2 is FQGNSA. The CDR3 spells CASSSGSLSYEQYF. CDR3 in DNA: TGTGCCAGCAGCTCCGGGTCCCTATCCTACGAGCAGTACTTC. Drawing the rest from reference TRBV7-2 and TRBJ2-7, the complete variable domain is GAGVSQSPSNKVTEKGKDVELRCDPISGHTALYWYRQSLGQGLEFLIYFQGNSAPDKSGLPSDRFSAERTGGSVSTLTIQRTQQEDSAVYLCASSSGSLSYEQYFGPGTRLTVT.

J is TRBJ2-5 and V is TRBV5-5; D is possibly TRBD1 (7 bases). Between the trimmed V and J ends, which lost 3 bases and 5 bases, there was a span of 17 bases. This CDR3 is built from 15 residues. The germline gives CDR1 SGHKS, CDR2 YYEKEE (reference sequence). The CDR3 sequence is CASSSTGEARETQYF. CDR3 coding DNA: TGTGCCAGCAGCTCCACAGGGGAGGCACGGGAGACCCAGTACTTC.

The V call is TRBV2, the J call TRBJ1-5; D is unresolved. Germline V gene data show CDR1 as SNHLY and CDR2 as FYNNEI. Trimming stripped 3 bases from V and 1 base from J, with 7 bases between. The CDR3 runs 14 residues. In DNA, the CDR3 is TGTGCCAGCAGTGACCTAGAAAGCAATCAGCCCCAGCATTTT. Amino acids: CASSDLESNQPQHF.

The chain employs TRBV29-1 and TRBJ2-7; TRBD1 aligns across 10 bases. After removal of 3 bases from V and 3 bases from J, the junction contained 2 bases not matched to a gene. Per germline, CDR1 SQVTM and CDR2 ANQGSEA. This CDR3 has 13 residues. In DNA, the CDR3 is TGCAGCGTTGAGAGGGACAGGGGCTACGAGCAGTACTTC. It is translated as CSVERDRGYEQYF.

This sequence joins TRBV3-1 (or the pseudogene TRBV3-2) and TRBJ1-3, with D tentatively TRBD1 (6 bases). Trimming took 1 base from V and 4 from J, leaving 11 bases between them. Germline lookup yields CDR1 LGHDT and CDR2 YNNKEL (reference sequence). The CDR3 has 15 residues. The CDR3 sequence is CASSQGTVEGNTIYF. The DNA for the CDR3 is TGTGCCAGCAGCCAAGGGACAGTTGAAGGAAACACCATATATTTT.

This clone occurred once. V is TRBV3-1 (or the pseudogene TRBV3-2) and J is TRBJ2-7; the D is unclear. CDR1 is LGHDT, CDR2 YNNKEL, per germline (reference sequence). The CDR3 contains 11 residues. Trimming took off 6 bases at V and 6 bases at J, with 9 bases between the two ends. The CDR3 loop reads CASSPGSEQYF. Written as DNA, the CDR3 is TGTGCCAGCAGTCCAGGTTCCGAGCAGTACTTC.

The J gene is TRBJ2-3, the V gene TRBV28; 8 positions match TRBD1. V was clipped by 5 bases and J by 3 bases; unmatched bases: 7. From germline, CDR1 is MDHEN and CDR2 SYDVKM. This CDR3 has 15 residues. The CDR3 sequence is CASSTPGGLTDTQYF. The CDR3 DNA is TGTGCCAGCAGTACCCCAGGGGGCTTGACAGATACGCAGTATTTT.

The V and J genes are TRBV5-4 and TRBJ1-2, with 8 bases matching TRBD1. V trimming: 0 bases; J trimming: 4 bases; junction bases outside the gene matches: 17. The CDR3 is 19 amino acids. Germline values: CDR1 SGHNT, CDR2 YYREEE (reference sequence). In DNA form, the CDR3 reads TGTGCCAGCAGCTTGGCCCAGGGGGCGCAGAGAATAGCGAGCTATGGCTACACCTTC. This translates into CASSLAQGAQRIASYGYTF. Looking up the rest from reference TRBV5-4 and TRBJ1-2 gives the full variable domain: ETGVTQSPTHLIKTRGQQVTLRCSSQSGHNTVSWYQQALGQGPQFIFQYYREEENGRGNFPPRFSGLQFPNYSSELNVNALELDDSALYLCASSLAQGAQRIASYGYTFGSGTRLTVV.

The rearrangement joins TRBV4-1 to TRBJ2-7; D perhaps matches TRBD1 (7 bases). Between the trimmed V and J ends, which lost 1 base and 2 bases, there was a span of 9 bases. This CDR3 comprises 14 residues. The germline CDR1 and CDR2 sequences are MGHRA and YSYEKL. CDR3 in DNA: TGCGCCAGCAGCCAAGCAGGGGGGACCTACGAGCAGTACTTC. It translates to CASSQAGGTYEQYF.

The chain is built from TRBV14 and TRBJ2-2, with D maybe TRBD1 (5 bases). V gave up 4 bases and J gave up 1 base, with 13 bases separating them. This CDR3 comprises 16 residues. The germline V gene encodes CDR1 SGHDN and CDR2 FVKESK. CDR3 protein: CASSPRTMGNTGELFF. As DNA, the CDR3 is TGTGCCAGCAGCCCACGGACAATGGGGAACACCGGGGAGCTGTTTTTT.

The genes are TRBV2 and TRBJ2-5; no clear D gene. Germline CDR1 reads SNHLY; CDR2 reads FYNNEI. V shed 7 bases and J shed 5 bases, with 20 bases lying between them. This CDR3 spans 15 amino acids. The CDR3 is CASMEWASLVETQYF. The DNA for the CDR3 is TGTGCCAGCATGGAATGGGCCTCCCTTGTGGAGACCCAGTACTTC.

This clone was recorded a few times. The gene calls are TRBV30 and TRBJ1-2; tentative D call: TRBD1 (6 bases). There are 14 residues in the CDR3. CDR1 is GTSNPN, CDR2 SVGIG, per germline (reference sequence). Deletions cut 0 bases from V and 3 bases from J, with 11 bases between. The DNA for the CDR3 is TGTGCCTGGAGTGTTGTTAGGGGGTACTATGGCTACACCTTC. Its translation: CAWSVVRGYYGYTF.

The rearrangement links TRBV27 to TRBJ1-4, with a tentative D call TRBD1 (5 bases). The CDR3 extends over 14 amino acids. Deletions cut 5 bases from V and 7 bases from J, with 14 bases between. Germline CDR1 is MNHEY and CDR2 is SMNVEV (reference sequence). CDR3 sequence reads: CASSKTGGGEKLFF. CDR3 bases: TGTGCCAGCAGTAAAACAGGCGGTGGTGAAAAACTGTTTTTT. Filled out from reference TRBV27 and TRBJ1-4, the complete variable domain reads EAQVTQNPRYLITVTGKKLTVTCSQNMNHEYMSWYRQDPGLGLRQIYYSMNVEVTDKGDVPEGYKVSRKEKRNFPLILESPSPNQTSLYFCASSKTGGGEKLFFGSGTQLSVL.

The V and J genes are TRBV7-2 and TRBJ1-1, with D possibly matching TRBD1 (6 bases). This CDR3 has 15 amino acids. Trimming took off 5 bases at V and 2 bases at J, with 15 bases between the two ends. Germline V lookup: CDR1 SGHTA, CDR2 FQGNSA. This chain's CDR3 is CASSPRGTPNTEAFF. The CDR3 DNA is TGTGCCAGCAGCCCAAGGGGGACACCCAACACTGAAGCTTTCTTT.

This chain uses TRBV10-3 with TRBJ2-7; 11 bases fit TRBD1. CDR1 and CDR2 (germline): ENHRY, SYGVKD. Trimming at V came to 4 bases and at J to 4 bases, leaving 6 bases not matched to a gene. This CDR3 is 15 amino acids long. CDR3 sequence reads: CAISVFRDRGYEQYF. In DNA form, the CDR3 reads TGTGCCATCAGTGTTTTCCGGGACAGGGGGTACGAGCAGTACTTC.

This rearrangement joins TRBV28 to TRBJ1-2; 10 bases agree with TRBD1. The germline gives CDR1 MDHEN, CDR2 SYDVKM. The V and J ends lost 3 bases and 3 bases, in that order; junction bases with no gene match: 1. This CDR3 has 14 residues. The CDR3 region is CASSFGTGDYGYTF. The CDR3, as DNA: TGTGCCAGCAGTTTCGGGACAGGGGACTATGGCTACACCTTC.

The V call is TRBV3-1 (or the pseudogene TRBV3-2), the J call TRBJ2-2; D might be TRBD2 (5 bases). Germline assignment: CDR1 LGHDT and CDR2 YNNKEL (reference sequence). This CDR3 spans 17 amino acids. Trimming pared 1 base from V and 6 bases from J, leaving 18 bases between. Here the CDR3 DNA reads TGTGCCAGCAGCCAAGGAGGAGTGGACTTTAAGGCCGGGGAGCTGTTTTTT. This translates into CASSQGGVDFKAGELFF.

V gene TRBV12-3 or TRBV12-4 combines with J gene TRBJ2-3; D is perhaps TRBD2 (6 bases). The V end lost 6 bases, the J end lost 6 bases, and 10 bases lay between the germline ends. The CDR3 runs 12 residues. The CDR3 nucleotides are TGTGCCAGCAGGATCAGCGGGGATACGCAGTATTTT. Translating it yields CASRISGDTQYF.

This rearrangement joins TRBV28 to TRBJ1-1, with 11 bases that match TRBD1. The CDR3 loop spans 23 amino acids. V lost 3 bases and J lost 3; bases outside the gene matches: 27. Germline V gives CDR1 MDHEN, CDR2 SYDVKM. CDR3: CASSFRWPTALSGQGVQDTEAFF. Written as DNA, the CDR3 is TGTGCCAGCAGTTTTCGCTGGCCCACGGCTTTGTCGGGACAGGGGGTTCAGGACACTGAAGCTTTCTTT.

This clone showed up just a few times. In DNA form, the CDR3 reads TGCGCCAGCAGCCAAGACCCGAGCGGGACAACTCTTAAAGGCTACACCTTC. This encodes CASSQDPSGTTLKGYTF. The chain links TRBV4-3 to TRBJ1-2; D is perhaps TRBD1 (6 bases). The CDR3 runs to 17 residues. V was pared by 0 bases and J by 8 bases, with 22 bases between. Per germline, CDR1 LGHNA and CDR2 YSLEER.